The 7 T cell receptor beta chains below all came from one sample that was sequenced in a study of blood T cell repertoires in COVID-19. Measured with immunoSEQ multiplex PCR; TCRdb has only the in-frame clones, and not every one. The sample has around 180,000 clones; more than 80% are singletons. Sequencing was performed on peripheral blood. Receptors were obtained from a woman at least 80 years old with COVID-19, enrolled during active disease.

The V gene is TRBV19, the J gene TRBJ1-1, with D unclear. This CDR3 has 11 residues. V was trimmed by 6 bases and J by 10 bases, leaving 12 bases between them. CDR1 and CDR2 from the germline V gene are LNHDA and SQIVND (reference sequence). The CDR3 DNA is TGTGCCAGTAGAGAGGAGGTAGCAGCTTTCTTT. As protein: CASREEVAAFF.

The chain joins TRBV29-1 to TRBJ2-4; D not certain. The V gene's germline CDR1 is SQVTM and CDR2 ANQGSEA. CDR3 length: 13 residues. With 5 bases removed from V and 0 bases from J, the gap between germline ends came to 8 bases. The CDR3 reads CSVSGLAKNIQYF. CDR3 in DNA: TGCAGCGTTTCTGGGCTAGCCAAAAACATTCAGTACTTC.

V is TRBV9 and J is TRBJ1-4; D is unclear. Between the trimmed V and J ends, which lost 0 bases and 5 bases, there was a span of 11 bases. Germline CDR1 and CDR2: SGDLS and YYNGEE. This CDR3 region has 15 residues. For the CDR3, the DNA is TGTGCCAGCAGCGTAGGTGGCCAACCGAATGAAAAACTGTTTTTT. This sequence encodes CASSVGGQPNEKLFF.

This clone has only a few counts. V gene TRBV2 combines with J gene TRBJ1-2; the match to TRBD1 covers 8 bases. Germline V gene data show CDR1 as SNHLY and CDR2 as FYNNEI. This CDR3 region has 14 residues. V lost 7 bases, J lost 6 bases, and 10 bases stayed unmatched. In DNA, the CDR3 is TGTGCCAGCACGGGGACAGGAACTATTAATGGCTACACCTTC. Its translation is CASTGTGTINGYTF.

The chain employs TRBV27 and TRBJ1-3, with D hard to call. Trimming left V 7 bases short and J 9 bases short, with 16 bases between. Germline V gene data show CDR1 as MNHEY and CDR2 as SMNVEV (reference sequence). The CDR3 runs 13 residues. The CDR3 DNA is TGTGCCAGCACCAGCCCTGGCGGCGGCACCATATATTTT. It specifies CASTSPGGGTIYF.

The CDR3 DNA reads TGTGCCAGCAGTTATCTACGTAGAGAGACCCAGTACTTC. This sequence encodes CASSYLRRETQYF. V is TRBV6-2 or TRBV6-3 and J is TRBJ2-5; D ambiguous. Trimming removed 3 bases at V and 4 bases at J, with 9 bases between. Germline CDR1 reads MNHEY; CDR2 reads SVGEGT. The CDR3 runs to 13 residues.

J is TRBJ2-1 and V is TRBV6-5; 7 nucleotides line up with TRBD2. This CDR3 region has 13 residues. Trimming at V came to 0 bases and at J to 12 bases, leaving 5 bases not matched to a gene. Germline CDR1 is MNHEY and CDR2 is SVGAGI. In nucleotides, the CDR3 is TGTGCCAGCAGTTACTCGATGGGAGGGCGGCAGTTCTTC. The encoded protein is CASSYSMGGRQFF.